This passage covers 32 T cell receptor beta chains from one sample sequenced in a study of identical twins. TCRdb re-derived calls from the 5' RACE reads in MiXCR, one entry per CDR3 protein. The data hold some 630,000 distinct CDR3 sequences, with 7.1% observed a single time. These data were also reused for a study on yellow fever vaccine responses in identical twins.

Material: PBMCs. Receptors were obtained from a young woman in good health.

The sample holds many counts of this clonotype. The V and J genes are TRBV6-6 and TRBJ1-5, with D maybe TRBD1 (5 bases). The CDR3 spans 13 residues. V was cut by 11 bases and J by 1 base, with 12 bases left in between. The germline V gene has CDR1 MNHNY and CDR2 SVGAGI (reference sequence). CDR3 region: CASRDWSNQPQHF. CDR3 nucleotides: TGTGCCTCCAGGGATTGGAGCAATCAGCCCCAGCATTTT.

CDR3 loop: CASSFPEISGGGELFF. CDR3 nucleotide sequence: TGTGCCAGCAGCTTCCCGGAGATTAGCGGGGGCGGGGAGCTGTTTTTT. The chain couples TRBV28 to TRBJ2-2; TRBD2 matches 9 bases. Germline assignment: CDR1 MDHEN and CDR2 SYDVKM. This CDR3 is 16 amino acids long. Trimming cost V 6 bases and J 7 bases; bases outside gene matches: 12.

The chain carries TRBV7-2 and TRBJ2-4, with TRBD2 identical over 10 bases. This CDR3 is built from 17 residues. In germline, CDR1 is SGHTA, CDR2 FQGNSA. Germline trimming cut 4 bases from V and 0 bases from J; bases unmatched to any gene: 6. CDR3: CASSSPGLASAKNIQYF. Written as DNA, the CDR3 is TGTGCCAGCAGCTCCCCGGGACTAGCGTCAGCCAAAAACATTCAGTACTTC. The whole variable domain, remainder taken from reference TRBV7-2 and TRBJ2-4, is GAGVSQSPSNKVTEKGKDVELRCDPISGHTALYWYRQSLGQGLEFLIYFQGNSAPDKSGLPSDRFSAERTGGSVSTLTIQRTQQEDSAVYLCASSSPGLASAKNIQYFGAGTRLSVL.

This clonotype was seen many times. This CDR3 reads CASSFPGRNTEAFF. DNA of the CDR3: TGTGCCAGCAGCTTTCCAGGGAGGAACACTGAAGCTTTCTTT. The rearrangement links TRBV7-9 to TRBJ1-1, with D possibly TRBD1 on 5 matching bases. With 3 bases removed from V and 1 base from J, the gap between germline ends came to 9 bases. The CDR3 consists of 14 residues. Germline CDR1 and CDR2: SEHNR and FQNEAQ (reference sequence).

This clonotype appeared many times. The chain couples TRBV11-2 to TRBJ2-3; 11 positions match TRBD2. V lost 5 bases to trimming and J lost 6 bases; unmatched junction nucleotides: 7. This CDR3 region has 15 residues. The germline CDR1 and CDR2 sequences are SGHAT and FQNNGV. The CDR3 here is CASSATSGMGDTQYF. The CDR3 nucleotides read TGTGCCAGCAGCGCGACTAGCGGGATGGGGGATACGCAGTATTTT.

V is TRBV7-9 and J is TRBJ2-7, with TRBD1 matching over 7 bases. The CDR3 runs 15 residues. CDR1 is SEHNR, CDR2 FQNEAQ, per germline (reference sequence). J lost 1 base, V lost 5 bases, and 8 bases had no gene match. CDR3 nucleotides: TGTGCCAGCAGCCATCCGGGACAGCTTTCCTACGAGCAGTACTTC. Translated: CASSHPGQLSYEQYF.

The genes are TRBV7-6 and TRBJ2-3, with 7 nucleotides matching TRBD2. The CDR3 is 15 amino acids. Germline CDR1 SGHVS, CDR2 FNYEAQ. V trimming: 2 bases; J trimming: 6 bases; junction bases outside the gene matches: 8. CDR3 sequence (DNA): TGTGCCAGCAGCTTATGGAGCGGGGTAAAGGATACGCAGTATTTT. Its protein product is CASSLWSGVKDTQYF.

This chain connects TRBV10-3 to TRBJ2-6, with D perhaps TRBD1 (5 bases). Deletions cut 7 bases from V and 0 bases from J, with 7 bases between. Germline lookup yields CDR1 ENHRY and CDR2 SYGVKD. The CDR3 has 14 residues. In DNA, the CDR3 is TGTGCCATCAAAGACAGCTCTGGGGCCAACGTCCTGACTTTC. This codes for CAIKDSSGANVLTF.

This rearrangement joins TRBV6-6 to TRBJ1-2; no reliable D call. The CDR3 loop spans 13 amino acids. V lost 0 bases, J lost 6 bases, and 8 bases lay in between. Germline V lookup: CDR1 MNHNY, CDR2 SVGAGI (reference sequence). CDR3 in amino acids: CASSYSGRDGYTF. Written as DNA, the CDR3 is TGTGCCAGCAGTTACTCAGGGCGCGATGGCTACACCTTC.

Ten or more counts support this clonotype. The chain recombines TRBV5-1 with TRBJ1-3, with 7 bases identical to TRBD1. Trimming at V came to 3 bases and at J to 4 bases, leaving 4 bases not matched to a gene. Germline V gives CDR1 SGHRS, CDR2 YFSETQ. CDR3 size: 14 residues. The CDR3 region is CASSSRTGGNTIYF. In DNA, the CDR3 is TGCGCCAGCAGCTCCAGGACAGGAGGAAACACCATATATTTT.

This chain connects TRBV6-1 to TRBJ2-2; 9 nucleotides agree with TRBD2. CDR1 is MNHNS, CDR2 SASEGT, per germline. The CDR3 totals 15 residues. After removal of 8 bases from V and 1 base from J, the junction contained 5 bases not matched to a gene. CDR3 DNA sequence: TGTGCCAGCTGCGAGCGGGGGGAGAACACCGGGGAGCTGTTTTTT. It translates to CASCERGENTGELFF.

V gene TRBV25-1 combines with J gene TRBJ2-6, with a weak D call TRBD1 (6 bases). Germline V gene lookup returns CDR1 MGHDK and CDR2 SYGVNS. The germline V and J ends were trimmed by 9 bases and 1 base, with 19 bases remaining between them. The CDR3 has 17 residues. This CDR3 is CASQRDTSRSGANVLTF. The CDR3 DNA reads as TGTGCCAGTCAACGGGACACATCACGTTCTGGGGCCAACGTCCTGACTTTC. The variable domain in full, completed from reference TRBV25-1 and TRBJ2-6, reads EADIYQTPRYLVIGTGKKITLECSQTMGHDKMYWYQQDPGMELHLIHYSYGVNSTEKGDLSSESTVSRIRTEHFPLTLESARPSHTSQYLCASQRDTSRSGANVLTFGAGSRLTVL.

At least ten counts were recorded for this clonotype. This chain connects TRBV28 to TRBJ2-5; 9 bases are shared with TRBD1. J was trimmed by 2 bases and V by 5 bases; bases with no gene match: 6. The V gene's germline CDR1 is MDHEN and CDR2 SYDVKM. The CDR3 has 15 amino acids. The CDR3 reads CASSANRGPQETQYF. The DNA for the CDR3 is TGTGCCAGCAGTGCTAACAGGGGGCCGCAAGAGACCCAGTACTTC.

The genes are TRBV2 and TRBJ1-2, with D possibly being TRBD1 (5 bases). This CDR3 region has 12 residues. Trimming stripped 8 bases from V and 5 bases from J, with 12 bases between. From germline, CDR1 is SNHLY and CDR2 FYNNEI. The DNA of the CDR3 is TGTGCCAGCCGGGCGGGGGAATATGGCTACACCTTC. Amino acid sequence: CASRAGEYGYTF.

This chain uses TRBV10-2 with TRBJ2-7, with TRBD2 matching 10 bases. V lost 2 bases to trimming and J lost 6 bases; unmatched junction nucleotides: 7. Germline loops: CDR1 WSHSY, CDR2 SAAADI. This CDR3 has 15 amino acids. In DNA form, the CDR3 reads TGCGCCAGCAGTGAGGATTATGGGACTAGCGTCGAGCAGTACTTC. This translates into CASSEDYGTSVEQYF.

This clonotype came up many times. The chain links TRBV12-3 or TRBV12-4 to TRBJ2-5; 7 bases map to TRBD1. V lost 3 bases, J lost 4 bases, and 5 bases stayed unmatched. The CDR3 runs 14 residues. The CDR3 nucleotides are TGTGCCAGCAGTTTGAAGGGGGCTATAGAGACCCAGTACTTC. It codes for CASSLKGAIETQYF.

This clonotype was seen only a few times. DNA of the CDR3: TGTGCCAGCTCACCTTACAAGGGCACAGATACGCAGTATTTT. This codes for CASSPYKGTDTQYF. The rearrangement uses TRBV18 and TRBJ2-3; D is undetermined. Trimming took off 3 bases at V and 1 base at J, with 8 bases between the two ends. CDR3 length: 14 residues. CDR1 KGHSH and CDR2 LQKENI come from the germline V gene.

The chain combines TRBV6-1 with TRBJ2-1; maybe TRBD1 (5 bases). Germline V CDR1 and CDR2: MNHNS, SASEGT. This CDR3 has 16 residues. The ends were cut back, 6 bases at V and 2 bases at J, with 17 bases in the middle. For the CDR3, the DNA is TGTGCCAGCAGACCCACCAGGGTGGGGACCTACAATGAGCAGTTCTTC. The encoded protein is CASRPTRVGTYNEQFF.

V usage is TRBV7-9 and J usage is TRBJ2-7; D possibly corresponds to TRBD2 (5 bases). Germline CDR1 reads SEHNR; CDR2 reads FQNEAQ (reference sequence). The CDR3 covers 15 residues. V lost 4 bases, J lost 4 bases, and 17 bases lay in between. This CDR3 is CASSSPVEAVYEQYF. The DNA for the CDR3 is TGTGCCAGCAGCTCCCCGGTGGAGGCCGTATACGAGCAGTACTTC.

This clonotype was seen a handful of times. The chain is built from TRBV3-1 and TRBJ2-1, with 10 bases fitting TRBD2. The germline CDR1 and CDR2 sequences are LGHDT and YNNKEL (reference sequence). With V trimmed by 0 bases and J by 7 bases, 9 bases remained unmatched. CDR3 length: 17 residues. CDR3 protein: CASSQDFSGGAVNEQFF. CDR3 coding DNA: TGTGCCAGCAGCCAAGATTTCAGCGGGGGGGCCGTGAATGAGCAGTTCTTC.

This clonotype was seen a few times. CDR3 region: CASSPDIQAYNEQFF. The CDR3 region has the DNA TGTGCCAGCTCACCTGACATCCAAGCCTACAATGAGCAGTTCTTC. This chain joins TRBV18 and TRBJ2-1; D not resolved. Germline values: CDR1 KGHSH, CDR2 LQKENI. The CDR3 sequence is 15 residues long. Trimming stripped 3 bases from V and 2 bases from J, with 11 bases between.

This clonotype was seen a few times. This chain joins TRBV20-1 and TRBJ2-1; 13 nucleotides align to TRBD2. This CDR3 region has 17 residues. CDR1 is DFQATT, CDR2 SNEGSKA, per germline (reference sequence). The V and J ends lost 1 base and 0 bases, in that order; junction bases with no gene match: 3. The CDR3 protein is CSARALAGGSSYNEQFF. CDR3 bases: TGCAGTGCTAGAGCACTAGCGGGGGGGAGCTCCTACAATGAGCAGTTCTTC.

The rearrangement uses TRBV7-6 and TRBJ2-5; D is undetermined. CDR1 and CDR2 (germline): SGHVS, FNYEAQ. V dropped 5 bases and J dropped 5 bases, with 18 bases sitting between them. There are 15 residues in the CDR3. The CDR3 DNA follows: TGTGCCAGCAGCCAATTCAAGCTCTTGGACGAGACCCAGTACTTC. Its protein product is CASSQFKLLDETQYF.

This clonotype appeared a few times. The rearrangement joins TRBV12-3 or TRBV12-4 to TRBJ2-7; 10 nucleotides match TRBD2. J was trimmed by 2 bases and V by 2 bases; bases with no gene match: 3. The CDR3 length is 15 residues. The CDR3 nucleotides read TGTGCCAGCAGTTTATCTACTAGCGGGACCTACGAGCAGTACTTC. This gives the protein CASSLSTSGTYEQYF.

This clonotype was observed a few times. The chain employs TRBV5-5 and TRBJ2-7, with 7 bases that match TRBD1. Looked up from germline, CDR1 is SGHKS and CDR2 is YYEKEE (reference sequence). J gave up 9 bases and V 4 bases, and 10 bases lay outside the gene matches. This CDR3 region has 13 residues. The CDR3 DNA follows: TGTGCCAGCAGCGTTCCGACAGGGCTTGTGCAGTACGTC. Translation: CASSVPTGLVQYV.

The gene calls are TRBV15 and TRBJ2-1; tentatively, D is TRBD1 (6 bases). CDR1 is LNHNV, CDR2 YYDKDF, per germline (reference sequence). The germline V and J ends were trimmed by 4 bases and 7 bases, with 11 bases remaining between them. The CDR3 is 13 amino acids. CDR3 nucleotides: TGTGCCACCAGCATCCTGAGGGGGAATGAGCAGTTCTTC. Amino acids: CATSILRGNEQFF.

The V gene is TRBV19, the J gene TRBJ1-1; D uncertain. With 7 bases removed from V and 4 bases from J, the gap between germline ends came to 13 bases. Germline CDR1 and CDR2: LNHDA and SQIVND (reference sequence). CDR3 length: 13 amino acids. This CDR3 reads CASTLTGSTEAFF. The CDR3 DNA reads as TGTGCCAGTACCCTTACTGGTAGCACTGAAGCTTTCTTT.

There are a few counts of this clonotype. The chain carries TRBV24-1 and TRBJ2-5, with TRBD1 matching over 10 bases. The CDR3 contains 17 residues. Germline trimming cut 5 bases from V and 2 bases from J; bases unmatched to any gene: 10. The germline CDR1 and CDR2 sequences are KGHDR and SFDVKD. The CDR3: CATSVGGQGRLQETQYF. The CDR3 coding sequence is TGTGCCACCAGTGTGGGGGGACAGGGGAGGCTACAAGAGACCCAGTACTTC.

V gene TRBV7-2 combines with J gene TRBJ1-1, with 7 bases lining up with TRBD1. Trimming cost V 6 bases and J 5 bases; bases outside gene matches: 15. Looked up from germline, CDR1 is SGHTA and CDR2 is FQGNSA. This CDR3 is built from 16 residues. CDR3 DNA sequence: TGTGCCAGCAGTTATTATAACAGGGGACGAGAAACTGAAGCTTTCTTT. It is translated as CASSYYNRGRETEAFF.

The gene calls are TRBV27 and TRBJ2-7, with 9 bases identical to TRBD1. Trimming removed 5 bases from V and 5 bases from J; junction bases left unmatched: 13. The CDR3 extends over 16 amino acids. From germline, CDR1 is MNHEY and CDR2 SMNVEV (reference sequence). The CDR3 reads CASSDRPGQGTDEQYF. DNA of the CDR3: TGTGCCAGCAGTGACCGACCGGGACAGGGAACCGACGAGCAGTACTTC.

This clonotype was recorded at least ten times. The CDR3, as DNA: TGTGCCAGCAGTGGAAAGTGGAACACTGAAGCTTTCTTT. Its translation: CASSGKWNTEAFF. V usage is TRBV12-3 or TRBV12-4 and J usage is TRBJ1-1; D uncertain. The CDR3 consists of 13 residues. Trimming shortened V by 5 bases and J by 1 base, and 8 bases separated the two germline ends.

The table lists this clonotype with a few counts. This chain uses TRBV18 with TRBJ2-7; tentatively, D is TRBD1 or TRBD2 (5 bases each). The V and J ends lost 3 bases and 7 bases respectively, with 10 bases between them. The CDR3 length is 12 residues. From germline, CDR1 is KGHSH and CDR2 LQKENI. The CDR3 spells CASSPGTWEQYF. CDR3 nucleotide sequence: TGTGCCAGCTCACCTGGGACCTGGGAGCAGTACTTC.